A selection of T cell receptor beta chains follows, all from one sample in a study of cytomegalovirus exposure and HLA in healthy donors. TCRdb keeps only in-frame clones here, not all; method: immunoSEQ multiplex PCR. This sample contains approximately 50,000 clones. The sequenced material came from PBMCs. The source of these receptors is a woman aged 40 to 55 in good health and CMV-seronegative. Each CDR3 is given with its conserved first and last residue. Each record gives: CDR3 protein, CDR3 DNA, D gene, V gene, J gene. The D gene is left open where the match is weak.

cdr3_aa: CASSIGGGAFF
cdr3_nt: TGTGCCAGTAGTATCGGGGGAGGTGCTTTCTTT
d_call: NA
v_call: TRBV19
j_call: TRBJ1-1

cdr3_aa: CAWSNGLATGELFF
cdr3_nt: TGTGCCTGGAGTAACGGACTAGCCACCGGGGAGCTGTTTTTT
d_call: TRBD2
v_call: TRBV30
j_call: TRBJ2-2

cdr3_aa: CSVEDSLRFSNQPQHF
cdr3_nt: TGCAGCGTTGAAGATAGTTTGCGATTTAGCAATCAGCCCCAGCATTTT
d_call: NA
v_call: TRBV29-1
j_call: TRBJ1-5

cdr3_aa: CASSLGTSGRRRGYEQYF
cdr3_nt: TGTGCCAGCAGCTTGGGGACTAGCGGGAGAAGGCGGGGGTACGAGCAGTACTTC
d_call: TRBD2
v_call: TRBV11-2
j_call: TRBJ2-7

cdr3_aa: CAWSRQGAAGGEQYF
cdr3_nt: TGTGCCTGGAGTAGGCAGGGGGCGGCCGGGGGCGAGCAGTACTTC
d_call: TRBD1
v_call: TRBV30
j_call: TRBJ2-7

cdr3_aa: CASSARDRELGEQYF
cdr3_nt: TGTGCCAGTAGTGCCCGGGACAGGGAATTGGGCGAGCAGTACTTC
d_call: TRBD1
v_call: TRBV19
j_call: TRBJ2-7

cdr3_aa: CASSTLPRLYEQYF
cdr3_nt: TGTGCCAGCAGTACCCTGCCGCGTCTATACGAGCAGTACTTC
d_call: NA
v_call: TRBV6-6
j_call: TRBJ2-7

cdr3_aa: CASIPRNTGELFF
cdr3_nt: TGCGCCAGCATCCCCAGGAACACCGGGGAGCTGTTTTTT
d_call: NA
v_call: TRBV23-1
j_call: TRBJ2-2

cdr3_aa: CASIRRGRLNQPQHF
cdr3_nt: TGTGCCAGCATCCGAAGGGGGCGTTTGAATCAGCCCCAGCATTTT
d_call: TRBD1
v_call: TRBV28
j_call: TRBJ1-5

cdr3_aa: CASSQEVTRQGAVYEQYF
cdr3_nt: TGCGCCAGCAGCCAAGAAGTAACCAGACAGGGGGCTGTCTACGAGCAGTACTTC
d_call: TRBD1
v_call: TRBV4-3
j_call: TRBJ2-7

cdr3_aa: CASSLPTSGGGDEQFF
cdr3_nt: TGTGCCAGCAGCTTACCGACTAGCGGTGGAGGGGATGAGCAGTTCTTC
d_call: TRBD2
v_call: TRBV13
j_call: TRBJ2-1

cdr3_aa: CASSSKTGLDGYTF
cdr3_nt: TGTGCCAGCAGTTCCAAGACAGGGCTTGATGGCTACACCTTC
d_call: TRBD1
v_call: TRBV6-6
j_call: TRBJ1-2

cdr3_aa: CASSLRPYPGYSYNEQFF
cdr3_nt: TGTGCCAGCAGCTTACGCCCTTATCCGGGATACTCCTACAATGAGCAGTTCTTC
d_call: NA
v_call: TRBV7-9
j_call: TRBJ2-1

cdr3_aa: CASAPGGAWDTQYF
cdr3_nt: TGTGCCAGCGCCCCCGGGGGGGCTTGGGATACGCAGTATTTT
d_call: TRBD2
v_call: TRBV7-2
j_call: TRBJ2-3

cdr3_aa: CASSPGQGYTGELFF
cdr3_nt: TGTGCCAGCTCACCAGGACAGGGATACACCGGGGAGCTGTTTTTT
d_call: TRBD1
v_call: TRBV18
j_call: TRBJ2-2

cdr3_aa: CASRLGEGQLVGTEAFF
cdr3_nt: TGTGCAAGTCGCTTAGGAGAGGGACAGTTGGTTGGCACTGAAGCTTTCTTT
d_call: NA
v_call: TRBV12-2
j_call: TRBJ1-1

cdr3_aa: CASSLWRAYTF
cdr3_nt: TGTGCCAGCAGCCTCTGGCGGGCCTACACCTTC
d_call: NA
v_call: TRBV5-6
j_call: TRBJ1-2

cdr3_aa: CASSHAGTGGGEDEKLFF
cdr3_nt: TGCGCCAGCAGCCACGCCGGGACAGGGGGGGGTGAAGATGAAAAACTGTTTTTT
d_call: TRBD1
v_call: TRBV4-3
j_call: TRBJ1-4

cdr3_aa: CASSGRERERETQYF
cdr3_nt: TGTGCCAGCAGTGGGAGGGAAAGGGAGCGGGAGACCCAGTACTTC
d_call: NA
v_call: TRBV6-1
j_call: TRBJ2-5

cdr3_aa: CASKGRGPNQPQHF
cdr3_nt: TGTGCCAGTAAGGGGCGGGGACCCAATCAGCCCCAGCATTTT
d_call: NA
v_call: TRBV19
j_call: TRBJ1-5

cdr3_aa: CASRSGGAYEQYF
cdr3_nt: TGTGCCAGCAGGAGCGGGGGGGCCTACGAGCAGTACTTC
d_call: TRBD2
v_call: TRBV27
j_call: TRBJ2-7

cdr3_aa: CASSTSGESGRQYF
cdr3_nt: TGCGCCAGCAGCACCTCGGGAGAGTCGGGTCGGCAGTACTTC
d_call: NA
v_call: TRBV5-1
j_call: TRBJ2-7

cdr3_aa: CASSLAGDLGVQYF
cdr3_nt: TGTGCCAGCAGCTTAGCGGGAGACCTCGGGGTGCAGTACTTC
d_call: NA
v_call: TRBV7-2
j_call: TRBJ2-7

cdr3_aa: CASRGLAESTDTQYF
cdr3_nt: TGTGCCAGTAGGGGACTAGCGGAAAGCACAGATACGCAGTATTTT
d_call: TRBD2
v_call: TRBV19
j_call: TRBJ2-3

cdr3_aa: CASSLTGGPYEQYF
cdr3_nt: TGTGCCAGCAGTTTAACGGGAGGGCCGTACGAGCAGTACTTC
d_call: TRBD2
v_call: TRBV28
j_call: TRBJ2-7

cdr3_aa: CASRLMDRQETQYF
cdr3_nt: TGCGCCAGCAGACTCATGGACAGACAAGAGACCCAGTACTTC
d_call: NA
v_call: TRBV5-1
j_call: TRBJ2-5

cdr3_aa: CASSLALRTGTQETQYF
cdr3_nt: TGTGCCAGCAGCTTAGCGCTTCGGACAGGGACCCAAGAGACCCAGTACTTC
d_call: TRBD1
v_call: TRBV7-2
j_call: TRBJ2-5

cdr3_aa: CASRRDTALNQPQHF
cdr3_nt: TGTGCCAGCAGACGCGACACGGCCCTCAATCAGCCCCAGCATTTT
d_call: NA
v_call: TRBV6-6
j_call: TRBJ1-5

cdr3_aa: CAWSGHYEQYF
cdr3_nt: TGTGCCTGGAGTGGGCACTACGAGCAGTACTTC
d_call: NA
v_call: TRBV30
j_call: TRBJ2-7

cdr3_aa: CAWTAGSLNTEAFF
cdr3_nt: TGTGCCTGGACCGCTGGGAGTTTAAACACTGAAGCTTTCTTT
d_call: NA
v_call: TRBV30
j_call: TRBJ1-1

cdr3_aa: CSGRLEDEQFF
cdr3_nt: TGCAGCGGCCGTCTAGAAGATGAGCAGTTCTTC
d_call: NA
v_call: TRBV29-1
j_call: TRBJ2-1

cdr3_aa: CASSTHPTATNEKLFF
cdr3_nt: TGTGCCAGCAGCACACATCCGACAGCAACTAATGAAAAACTGTTTTTT
d_call: NA
v_call: TRBV13
j_call: TRBJ1-4

cdr3_aa: CASSLAENTDTQYF
cdr3_nt: TGCGCCAGCAGCTTGGCCGAGAACACAGATACGCAGTATTTT
d_call: NA
v_call: TRBV5-1
j_call: TRBJ2-3

cdr3_aa: CASSSFGTSGEYEQFF
cdr3_nt: TGTGCCAGCAGCTCTTTCGGGACTAGCGGGGAGTATGAGCAGTTCTTC
d_call: TRBD2
v_call: TRBV7-2
j_call: TRBJ2-1

cdr3_aa: CASSTGQGTYGYTF
cdr3_nt: TGTGCCAGTAGTACTGGACAGGGGACCTATGGCTACACCTTC
d_call: TRBD1
v_call: TRBV19
j_call: TRBJ1-2

cdr3_aa: CASGMSQGPYEQYF
cdr3_nt: TGTGCCAGCGGTATGTCTCAGGGGCCCTACGAGCAGTACTTC
d_call: NA
v_call: TRBV5-4
j_call: TRBJ2-7

cdr3_aa: CASSLAWTGIPLFNQPQHF
cdr3_nt: TGTGCCAGCAGCTTGGCATGGACAGGGATCCCCTTATTCAATCAGCCCCAGCATTTT
d_call: TRBD1
v_call: TRBV5-6
j_call: TRBJ1-5